This T cell receptor (beta chain) originates from a study of blood T cell repertoires in COVID-19. In the original processing: Reference gene primer amplification in the assay estimated nucleated cell counts. Assay: immunoSEQ multiplex PCR; the TCRdb copy retains only in-frame clones and omits some. V and J calls plus clone size are reproduced from that table; the DNA served to infer D and trimming. This table holds 30,000 to 50,000 clones, roughly 75% found once. The ends were cut back, 5 bases at V and 6 bases at J, with 14 bases in the middle. Per the germline V gene, CDR1 is MDHEN and CDR2 is SYDVKM. The CDR3 sequence is 14 residues long.

V usage is TRBV28 and J usage is TRBJ1-5; tentative D call: TRBD1 (6 bases). This TCR derives from an elderly man with active or convalescent COVID-19. The sequencing input was peripheral blood. CDR3 nucleotides: TGTGCCAGCAGTGAACAGGGTGCGGGTCAGCCCCAGCATTTT. The encoded protein is CASSEQGAGQPQHF.